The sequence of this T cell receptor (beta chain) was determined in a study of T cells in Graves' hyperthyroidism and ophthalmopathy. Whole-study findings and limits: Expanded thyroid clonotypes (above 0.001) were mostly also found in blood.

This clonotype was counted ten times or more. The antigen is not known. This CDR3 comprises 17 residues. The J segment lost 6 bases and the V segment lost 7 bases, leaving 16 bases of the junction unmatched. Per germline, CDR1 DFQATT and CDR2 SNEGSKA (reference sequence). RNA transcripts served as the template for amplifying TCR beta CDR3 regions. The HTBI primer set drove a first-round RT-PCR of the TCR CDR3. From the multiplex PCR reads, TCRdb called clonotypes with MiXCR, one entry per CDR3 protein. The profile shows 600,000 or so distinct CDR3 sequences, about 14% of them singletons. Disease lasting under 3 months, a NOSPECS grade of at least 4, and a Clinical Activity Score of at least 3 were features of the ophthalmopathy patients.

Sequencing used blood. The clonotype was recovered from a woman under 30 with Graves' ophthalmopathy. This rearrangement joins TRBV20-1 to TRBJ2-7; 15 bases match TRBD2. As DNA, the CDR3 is TGCAGTGTTCGGGGACTAGCGGGAGGATTTTACAATGGCGAGCAGTACTTC. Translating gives CSVRGLAGGFYNGEQYF.